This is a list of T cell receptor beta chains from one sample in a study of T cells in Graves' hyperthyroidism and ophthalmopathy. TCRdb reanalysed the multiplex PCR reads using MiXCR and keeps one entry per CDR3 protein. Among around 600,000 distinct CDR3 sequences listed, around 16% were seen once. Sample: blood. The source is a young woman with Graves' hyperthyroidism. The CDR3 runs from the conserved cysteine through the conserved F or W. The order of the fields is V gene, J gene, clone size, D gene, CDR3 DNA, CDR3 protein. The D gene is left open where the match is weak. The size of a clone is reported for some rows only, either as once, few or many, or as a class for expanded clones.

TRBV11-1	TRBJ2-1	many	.	TGTGCCAGCAGCCCAAATGGGCTGTACAATGAGCAGTTCTTC	CASSPNGLYNEQFF
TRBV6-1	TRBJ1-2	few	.	TGTGCCAGCAGTGAAGCTCCCGGGTATTTTTATGGCTACACCTTC	CASSEAPGYFYGYTF
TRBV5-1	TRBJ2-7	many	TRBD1	TGCGCCAGCAGCTTGGGGGGACAGGTGACCTACGAGCAGTACTTC	CASSLGGQVTYEQYF
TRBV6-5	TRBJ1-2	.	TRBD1	TGTGCCAGCAGTTACCTCGGGACAGGCGAGGGCTATGGCTACACCTTC	CASSYLGTGEGYGYTF
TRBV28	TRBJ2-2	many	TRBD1	TGTGCCAGCAGGCCCGGGACAGGGGGCCTTTTGAACACCGGGGAGCTGTTTTTT	CASRPGTGGLLNTGELFF
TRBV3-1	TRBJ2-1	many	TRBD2	TGTGCCAGCAGCCAAGTTACGAGGGGCGGGGGGTACAATGAGCAGTTCTTC	CASSQVTRGGGYNEQFF
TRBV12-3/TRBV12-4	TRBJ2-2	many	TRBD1	TGTGCCAGCAACACCTGGACGGGACAGGGAAACACCGGGGAGCTGTTTTTT	CASNTWTGQGNTGELFF
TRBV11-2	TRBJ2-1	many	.	TGTGCCAGCAGCCAGTGGGAAGAGCAGTTCTTC	CASSQWEEQFF
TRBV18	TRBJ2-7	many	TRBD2	TGTGCCAGCTCACCACCAGGGACTAGCGGATACGAGCAGTACTTC	CASSPPGTSGYEQYF
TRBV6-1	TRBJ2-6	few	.	TGTGCCAGCACCGATCGAGACAGCTCTGGGGCCAACGTCCTGACTTTC	CASTDRDSSGANVLTF
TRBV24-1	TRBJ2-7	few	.	TGTGCCAGCCGGGACGACGGACCCTACGAGCAGTACTTC	CASRDDGPYEQYF
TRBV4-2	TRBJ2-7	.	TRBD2	TGTGCCAGCTCACCGGAAGGGCAGCGGGGCCGATACGAGCAGTACTTC	CASSPEGQRGRYEQYF
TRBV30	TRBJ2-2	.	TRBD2	TGTGCCTGGAGTGTAGGGTTAGCGGGAGGCACCGGGGAGCTGTTTTTT	CAWSVGLAGGTGELFF
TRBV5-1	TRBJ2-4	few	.	TGTGCCAGCAGTTCCGGGATTACTTCCGACATTCAGTACTTC	CASSSGITSDIQYF